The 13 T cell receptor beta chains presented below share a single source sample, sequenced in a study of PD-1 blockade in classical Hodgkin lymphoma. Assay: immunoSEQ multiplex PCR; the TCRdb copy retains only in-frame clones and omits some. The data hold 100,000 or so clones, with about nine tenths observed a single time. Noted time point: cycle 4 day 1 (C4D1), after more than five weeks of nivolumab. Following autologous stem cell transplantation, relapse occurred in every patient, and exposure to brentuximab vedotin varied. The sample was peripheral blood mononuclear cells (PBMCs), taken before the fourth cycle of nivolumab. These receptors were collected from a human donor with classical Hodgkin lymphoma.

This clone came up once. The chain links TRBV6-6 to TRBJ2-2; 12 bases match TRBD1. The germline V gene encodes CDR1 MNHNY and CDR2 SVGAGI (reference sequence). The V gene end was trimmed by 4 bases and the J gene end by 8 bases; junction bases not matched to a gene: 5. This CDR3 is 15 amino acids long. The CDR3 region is CASSSGTGGLGELFF. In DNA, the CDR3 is TGTGCCAGCAGTTCCGGGACAGGGGGCTTGGGGGAGCTGTTTTTT.

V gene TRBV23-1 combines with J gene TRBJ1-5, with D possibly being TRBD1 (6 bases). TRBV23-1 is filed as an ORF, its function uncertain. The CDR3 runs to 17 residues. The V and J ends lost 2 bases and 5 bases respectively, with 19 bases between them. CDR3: CASSQMEGGEGDQPQHF. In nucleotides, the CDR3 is TGCGCCAGCAGTCAAATGGAAGGGGGGGAAGGTGATCAGCCCCAGCATTTT.

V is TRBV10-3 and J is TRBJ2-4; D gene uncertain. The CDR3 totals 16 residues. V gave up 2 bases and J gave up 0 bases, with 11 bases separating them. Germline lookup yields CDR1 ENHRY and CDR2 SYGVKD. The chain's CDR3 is CAISERPTLAKNIQYF. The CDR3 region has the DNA TGTGCCATCAGTGAGCGGCCAACTCTAGCCAAAAACATTCAGTACTTC.

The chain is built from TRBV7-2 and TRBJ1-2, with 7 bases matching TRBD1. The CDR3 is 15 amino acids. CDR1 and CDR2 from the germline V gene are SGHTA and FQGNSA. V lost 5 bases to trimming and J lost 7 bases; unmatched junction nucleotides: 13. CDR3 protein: CASSTPDRPSGGYTF. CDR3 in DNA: TGTGCCAGCAGCACACCGGACAGGCCCTCGGGTGGCTACACCTTC.

The CDR3 nucleotides read TGTGCCAGCAGTGACCAGGGGAACACCGGGGAGCTGTTTTTT. Amino acid sequence: CASSDQGNTGELFF. The chain links TRBV6-1 to TRBJ2-2; the D gene is possibly TRBD1 (5 bases). This CDR3 has 14 amino acids. Germline values: CDR1 MNHNS, CDR2 SASEGT. V dropped 3 bases and J dropped 1 base, with 6 bases sitting between them.

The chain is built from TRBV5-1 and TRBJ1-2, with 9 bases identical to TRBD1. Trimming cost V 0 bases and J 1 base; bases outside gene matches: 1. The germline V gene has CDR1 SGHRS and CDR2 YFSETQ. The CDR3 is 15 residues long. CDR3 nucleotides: TGCGCCAGCAGCTTGGACAGGGGGCGTAACTATGGCTACACCTTC. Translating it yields CASSLDRGRNYGYTF.

The CDR3: CASSLAGGPGNQPQHF. The CDR3 bases are TGCGCCAGCAGCTTGGCCGGGGGGCCGGGCAATCAGCCCCAGCATTTT. This chain uses TRBV5-1 with TRBJ1-5, with D possibly being TRBD1 (6 bases). Germline V CDR1 and CDR2: SGHRS, YFSETQ. V shed 0 bases and J shed 2 bases, with 12 bases lying between them. The CDR3 runs to 16 residues.

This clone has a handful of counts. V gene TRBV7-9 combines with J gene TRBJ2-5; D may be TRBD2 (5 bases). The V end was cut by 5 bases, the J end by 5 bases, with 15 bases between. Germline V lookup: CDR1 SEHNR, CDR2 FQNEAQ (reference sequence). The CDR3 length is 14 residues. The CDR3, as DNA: TGTGCCAGCAGCCGGGGAATGGGCGAGGAGACCCAGTACTTC. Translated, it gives CASSRGMGEETQYF.

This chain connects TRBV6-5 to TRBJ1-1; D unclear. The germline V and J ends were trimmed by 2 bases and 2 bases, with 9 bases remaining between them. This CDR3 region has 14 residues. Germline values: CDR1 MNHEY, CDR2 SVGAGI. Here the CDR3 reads CASSYTDPNTEAFF. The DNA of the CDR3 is TGTGCCAGCAGTTACACGGACCCAAACACTGAAGCTTTCTTT.

The CDR3 region is CASSESPGYQPQHF. CDR3 DNA sequence: TGTGCCAGCAGTGAGAGCCCAGGGTACCAGCCCCAGCATTTT. The chain has TRBV6-1 and TRBJ1-5; tentative D call: TRBD1 (5 bases). Per germline, CDR1 MNHNS and CDR2 SASEGT. V was pared by 3 bases and J by 7 bases, with 13 bases between. The length of the CDR3 is 14 residues.

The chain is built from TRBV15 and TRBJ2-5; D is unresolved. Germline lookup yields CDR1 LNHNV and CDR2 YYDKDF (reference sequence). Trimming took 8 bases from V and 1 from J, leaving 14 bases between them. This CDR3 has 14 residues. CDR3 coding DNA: TGTGCCACCTCAGCAGTCCGCTTCCAAGAGACCCAGTACTTC. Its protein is CATSAVRFQETQYF. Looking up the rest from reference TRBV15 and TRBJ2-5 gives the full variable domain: DAMVIQNPRYQVTQFGKPVTLSCSQTLNHNVMYWYQQKSSQAPKLLFHYYDKDFNNEADTPDNFQSRRPNTSFCFLDIRSPGLGDTAMYLCATSAVRFQETQYFGPGTRLLVL.

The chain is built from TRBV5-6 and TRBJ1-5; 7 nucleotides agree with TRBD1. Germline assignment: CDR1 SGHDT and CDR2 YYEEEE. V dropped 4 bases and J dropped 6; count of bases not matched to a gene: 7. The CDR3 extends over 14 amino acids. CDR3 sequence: CASSTGQVFQPQHF. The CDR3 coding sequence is TGTGCCAGCAGCACCGGACAGGTTTTTCAGCCCCAGCATTTT.

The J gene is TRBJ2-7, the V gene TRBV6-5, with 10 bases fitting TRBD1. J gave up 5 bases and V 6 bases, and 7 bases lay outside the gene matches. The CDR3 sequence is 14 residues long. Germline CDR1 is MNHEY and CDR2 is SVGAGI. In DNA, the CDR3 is TGTGCCAGCAGATCCGGGACAGGGGCGGACGAGCAGTACTTC. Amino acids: CASRSGTGADEQYF.